The T cell receptor beta chain described here comes from a study of blood T cell repertoires in COVID-19. Whole-study context: Some COVID-19 samples were acute and others convalescent; all came from the United States, Italy and Spain. T cells, B-cell-depleted T cells, or PBMCs provided the cDNA or gDNA that served as material.

This CDR3 comprises 13 residues. The V gene's germline CDR1 is SGHRS and CDR2 YFSETQ. V lost 7 bases and J lost 4, with 14 bases in between. Original methodology: Amplification of reference gene primers provided the estimated nucleated cell counts. Method: immunoSEQ multiplex PCR; TCRdb's copy keeps in-frame clones and lacks some. V and J calls and clone size are as listed in that table; D and trimming were resolved from the DNA. The table lists under 150,000 clones, about four fifths of them singletons, with roughly 5.5% in the top ten. The sequence derives from an elderly man with active or convalescent COVID-19. The chain has TRBV5-1 and TRBJ1-2; no clear D. The sequencing sample was made of peripheral blood. Written as DNA, the CDR3 is TGCGCCAGCCGCCTGGACTCAGGCTATGGCTACACCTTC. Protein: CASRLDSGYGYTF.